These T cell receptor beta chains were read from a single sample in a study of blood T cell repertoires in COVID-19. The data were produced by immunoSEQ multiplex PCR, yet TCRdb's version contains in-frame clones alone and is incomplete. The table lists 130,000 or so clones, 80% to 85% of them singletons. Material for sequencing was peripheral blood. The receptors were sampled from a woman aged 60-70 years with active or convalescent COVID-19. Both conserved end residues are part of each CDR3. D genes are given only for firm matches. Not every row has a clone size; where given, it reads once, few, many or a size class.

j_gene | d_gene | abundance | v_gene | CDR3aa | CDR3nt
TRBJ1-3 | . | . | TRBV11-2 | CASSFRFSGNTIYF | TGTGCCAGCAGCTTCCGGTTCTCTGGAAACACCATATATTTT
TRBJ1-6 | TRBD1 | . | TRBV4-2 | CASTTGDRDRSPLHF | TGTGCCAGCACCACCGGGGACAGGGATCGTTCACCCCTCCACTTT
TRBJ1-2 | . | . | TRBV27 | CASSLRWGVNGYTF | TGTGCCAGCAGTTTACGCTGGGGGGTTAATGGCTACACCTTC
TRBJ1-2 | TRBD1 | . | TRBV18 | CASSPSGTVYGYTF | TGTGCCAGCTCACCCTCCGGGACAGTCTATGGCTACACCTTC
TRBJ2-1 | TRBD2 | few | TRBV28 | CASNLAGAYNEQFF | TGTGCCAGCAATCTAGCGGGGGCCTACAATGAGCAGTTCTTC
TRBJ2-1 | . | . | TRBV5-4 | CASSWGVAEANNEQFF | TGTGCCAGCAGCTGGGGGGTAGCGGAGGCTAACAATGAGCAGTTCTTC
TRBJ2-3 | TRBD2 | . | TRBV14 | CASSQGQRDTQYF | TGTGCCAGCAGCCAAGGCCAGCGGGACACGCAGTATTTT
TRBJ1-1 | TRBD1 | . | TRBV4-3 | CASSQGTGVTGNTEAFF | TGCGCCAGCAGCCAAGGAACAGGGGTGACAGGGAACACTGAAGCTTTCTTT
TRBJ1-2 | . | few | TRBV6-5 | CASRLFGIHGYTF | TGTGCCAGCAGACTTTTCGGGATTCATGGCTACACCTTC
TRBJ2-3 | . | . | TRBV19 | CASSRAFADTQYF | TGTGCCAGTAGTAGGGCTTTCGCAGATACGCAGTATTTT
TRBJ1-5 | . | few | TRBV27 | CASSFHRDGQPQHF | TGTGCCAGCAGTTTCCACAGGGATGGTCAGCCCCAGCATTTT
TRBJ2-2 | TRBD1 | . | TRBV11-3 | CASSPGQGRPNTGELFF | TGTGCCAGCTCCCCGGGACAGGGCCGCCCGAACACCGGGGAGCTGTTTTTT
TRBJ2-3 | . | . | TRBV2 | CASIGVSDTQYF | TGTGCCAGCATAGGGGTTTCAGATACGCAGTATTTT
TRBJ1-1 | . | . | TRBV28 | CASSLWSDTNEAFF | TGTGCCAGCAGTTTATGGTCGGACACTAATGAAGCTTTCTTT
TRBJ1-1 | . | . | TRBV2 | CASRNAGTEAFF | TGTGCCAGCAGAAATGCCGGGACTGAAGCTTTCTTT
TRBJ2-6 | . | . | TRBV5-1 | CASSLGSSGANVLTF | TGCGCCAGCAGCTTGGGGAGCTCTGGGGCCAACGTCCTGACTTTC
TRBJ2-3 | TRBD1 | few | TRBV5-4 | CASSSPPGQGLDTQYF | TGTGCCAGCAGCTCCCCTCCGGGACAGGGGCTAGATACGCAGTATTTT
TRBJ2-1 | TRBD2 | . | TRBV7-2 | CASSLAPAGASGGNEQFF | TGTGCCAGCAGCTTAGCCCCCGCGGGCGCTAGCGGTGGTAATGAGCAGTTCTTC
TRBJ2-5 | . | . | TRBV27 | CASSLSNRGETQYF | TGTGCCAGCAGTTTATCCAACCGGGGGGAGACCCAGTACTTC
TRBJ1-3 | . | . | TRBV11-3 | CASSLGGGPGNTIYF | TGTGCCAGCAGCTTAGGCGGGGGACCTGGAAACACCATATATTTT
TRBJ1-4 | . | . | TRBV9 | CASSPPWSQGNEKLFF | TGTGCCAGCAGCCCCCCCTGGTCACAGGGTAATGAAAAACTGTTTTTT
TRBJ2-2 | . | . | TRBV24-1 | CATSDFTGSNTGELFF | TGTGCCACCAGTGATTTCACCGGGTCCAACACCGGGGAGCTGTTTTTT
TRBJ2-1 | . | once | TRBV5-1 | CASSLGDIPNEQFF | TGCGCCAGCAGCTTGGGGGACATCCCCAATGAGCAGTTCTTC
TRBJ1-2 | . | . | TRBV5-1 | CASSLTGSGGYTF | TGCGCCAGCAGCTTGACAGGGAGTGGCGGCTACACCTTC
TRBJ1-2 | TRBD1 | . | TRBV11-2 | CASSLVRGRIGYGYTF | TGTGCCAGCAGCTTGGTCAGGGGGAGGATTGGCTATGGCTACACCTTC
TRBJ1-3 | . | few | TRBV7-4 | CASSPSSGNTIYF | TGTGCCAGCAGCCCTAGCTCTGGAAACACCATATATTTT
TRBJ1-3 | . | . | TRBV28 | CASSFSPSDFFSGNTIYF | TGTGCCAGCAGTTTTAGCCCGTCAGACTTTTTCTCTGGAAACACCATATATTTT
TRBJ2-7 | . | . | TRBV6-2/TRBV6-3 | CASSSRGRGGAQYF | TGTGCCAGCAGTTCACGGGGACGTGGAGGGGCGCAGTACTTC
TRBJ2-3 | . | . | TRBV5-1 | CASSLRGISTDTQYF | TGCGCCAGCAGCTTGAGGGGGATTAGCACAGATACGCAGTATTTT
TRBJ1-2 | . | . | TRBV27 | CASSLKQGTGYTF | TGTGCCAGCAGTCTCAAGCAGGGGACCGGCTACACCTTC
TRBJ1-2 | TRBD1 | . | TRBV6-5 | CATRQGFPYGYTF | TGTGCCACCCGACAGGGATTTCCTTATGGCTACACCTTC
TRBJ2-1 | . | few | TRBV7-8 | CASRGGTVYNEQFF | TGTGCCAGCCGAGGAGGGACTGTTTACAATGAGCAGTTCTTC
TRBJ1-2 | TRBD1 | . | TRBV30 | CAWSGQGAGGYTF | TGTGCCTGGAGTGGACAGGGGGCAGGTGGCTACACCTTC
TRBJ1-2 | . | . | TRBV19 | CASSMTDYGYTF | TGTGCCAGTAGTATGACAGACTATGGCTACACCTTC
TRBJ2-3 | . | . | TRBV7-2 | CASSTSVAGDPDTQYF | .
TRBJ2-5 | TRBD1 | . | TRBV7-9 | CASSLIRDRVSQETQYF | TGTGCCAGCAGCTTAATACGGGACAGGGTATCGCAAGAGACCCAGTACTTC
TRBJ2-5 | . | . | TRBV30 | CAWGQQETQYF | TGTGCCTGGGGACAGCAAGAGACCCAGTACTTC
TRBJ2-5 | TRBD2 | . | TRBV9 | CASSVAGPAGGGGETQYF | TGTGCCAGCAGCGTAGCAGGTCCAGCGGGAGGCGGCGGAGAGACCCAGTACTTC
TRBJ2-7 | TRBD2 | . | TRBV27 | CASSLILAGGSSGEQYF | TGTGCCAGCAGTTTAATTCTAGCGGGAGGGTCTTCTGGCGAGCAGTACTTC
TRBJ2-1 | TRBD2 | . | TRBV5-1 | CASSLEGLGVREQFF | TGCGCCAGCAGCTTGGAGGGACTAGGAGTTAGGGAGCAGTTCTTC
TRBJ2-7 | . | . | TRBV16 | CASSQSPGMQYF | TGTGCCAGCAGCCAATCTCCGGGGATGCAGTACTTC
TRBJ1-2 | TRBD1 | few | TRBV7-9 | CASSPDRGRGYTF | TGTGCCAGCAGCCCCGACAGGGGGCGAGGCTACACCTTC
TRBJ2-5 | TRBD1 | . | TRBV19 | CASSVTGTEQETQYF | TGTGCCAGTAGTGTTACCGGGACAGAACAAGAGACCCAGTACTTC
TRBJ2-5 | . | few | TRBV19 | CASSFTGFQETQYF | TGTGCCAGTAGCTTTACAGGGTTCCAAGAGACCCAGTACTTC
TRBJ1-3 | . | few | TRBV28 | CASSLIEKLSGNTIYF | TGTGCCAGCAGTTTAATTGAAAAACTCTCTGGAAACACCATATATTTT
TRBJ1-3 | . | . | TRBV2 | CASRGGQYSGNTIYF | TGTGCCAGCAGAGGCGGACAGTACTCTGGAAACACCATATATTTT
TRBJ1-1 | TRBD1 | . | TRBV3-1/TRBV3-2 | CASSYRGRDTEAFF | TGTGCCAGCAGCTACAGGGGGCGAGACACTGAAGCTTTCTTT
TRBJ1-6 | . | once | TRBV28 | CASSLWGRRNSPLHF | TGTGCCAGCAGTTTATGGGGGCGCCGAAATTCACCCCTCCACTTT